Below, 5 T cell receptor beta chains from the same sample are listed, as sequenced in a study of somatic mutations in cytotoxic T cells in rheumatoid arthritis. Profiling relied on immunoSEQ multiplex PCR, and the TCRdb table lists in-frame clones only, not all of them. This sample has approximately 20,000 clones, with about three quarters found just once. Sequencing input: CD8+ T cells sorted from blood. Every receptor here comes from an adult with rheumatoid arthritis.

This clone was detected only once. The rearrangement links TRBV7-9 to TRBJ2-6; 7 bases agree with TRBD2. V was pared by 1 base and J by 2 bases, with 11 bases of the junction left unmatched. The CDR3 is 19 amino acids. Germline loops: CDR1 SEHNR, CDR2 FQNEAQ (reference sequence). The CDR3 bases are TGTGCCAGCAGCTTAGACGGGAGGCCACTCCCACCTGGGGCCAACGTCCTGACTTTC. Translation: CASSLDGRPLPPGANVLTF.

This rearrangement joins TRBV23-1 to TRBJ2-5; TRBD2 matches 12 bases. Being an ORF, TRBV23-1 has a function that is uncertain. With V trimmed by 0 bases and J by 1 base, 9 bases remained unmatched. The CDR3 spans 19 residues. As DNA, the CDR3 is TGCGCCAGCAGTCAATCTGTCCTAGCGGGAGGGGAACTCCAAGAGACCCAGTACTTC. This translates into CASSQSVLAGGELQETQYF.

This chain links TRBV6-6 with TRBJ1-1, with TRBD1 matching 7 bases. Germline assignment: CDR1 MNHNY and CDR2 SVGAGI (reference sequence). V lost 3 bases and J lost 3; bases outside the gene matches: 7. The length of the CDR3 is 15 residues. Here the CDR3 DNA reads TGTGCCAGCAGTTATCCGACAGGGTTGGACACTGAAGCTTTCTTT. Translated: CASSYPTGLDTEAFF.

The gene calls are TRBV7-9 and TRBJ2-7, with D possibly matching TRBD2 (6 bases). V lost 5 bases, J lost 0 bases, and 20 bases lay in between. Germline V gene sequence: CDR1 SEHNR, CDR2 FQNEAQ (reference sequence). The CDR3 has 17 amino acids. In DNA form, the CDR3 reads TGTGCCAGCAGCCCAATTCGGAGGGGCCTTAGCTCCTACGAGCAGTACTTC. Its translation: CASSPIRRGLSSYEQYF. The full variable domain, its missing parts supplied by reference TRBV7-9 and TRBJ2-7, is DTGVSQNPRHKITKRGQNVTFRCDPISEHNRLYWYRQTLGQGPEFLTYFQNEAQLEKSRLLSDRFSAERPKGSFSTLEIQRTEQGDSAMYLCASSPIRRGLSSYEQYFGPGTRLTVT.

The chain carries TRBV5-3 and TRBJ1-2; tentative D call: TRBD1 (6 bases). TRBV5-3 counts as an open reading frame of uncertain function. With 0 bases removed from V and 7 bases from J, the gap between germline ends came to 25 bases. This CDR3 has 18 amino acids. The chain's CDR3 is CARSLEGGGNETNGGYTF. The CDR3 DNA sequence: TGTGCCAGAAGCTTGGAAGGCGGGGGCAACGAGACAAATGGTGGCTACACCTTC.